Below, 15 T cell receptor beta chains from the same sample are listed, as sequenced in a study of naive and memory T cell subsets. An equimolar mix of two oligonucleotides served as the beta constant-region primer for TRBC1 and TRBC2. Ligated cDNA was amplified by four rounds of PCR with nested alpha and beta constant-region primers and SP2. One entry per CDR3 protein results from TCRdb running MiXCR on the UMI-ligation and nested PCR reads. The sample contains approximately 140,000 distinct CDR3 sequences, about 20% of which appear only once. Their antigens are not known. Whole-study findings and limits: A few larger clonotypes appeared in naive repertoires, especially CD8, possibly memory cells re-expressing CD45RA.

The sequencing input was naive CD4+ T cells from blood. These receptors were collected from a human donor in good health.

This clonotype was counted only a few times. This CDR3 reads CASSLVTGVKSEAFF. The CDR3 DNA is TGCGCCAGCAGCTTGGTTACAGGGGTTAAGTCTGAAGCTTTCTTT. This chain links TRBV5-1 with TRBJ1-1; 7 bases line up with TRBD1. CDR1 SGHRS and CDR2 YFSETQ come from the germline V gene. V dropped 0 bases and J dropped 6; count of bases not matched to a gene: 8. This CDR3 is built from 15 residues.

This clonotype has just a few counts. The chain combines TRBV29-1 with TRBJ1-4; D gene ambiguous. Germline V gene lookup returns CDR1 SQVTM and CDR2 ANQGSEA. The CDR3 consists of 12 residues. V dropped 4 bases and J dropped 4 bases, with 7 bases sitting between them. CDR3 DNA: TGCAGCGTTGGAAGCGGTAATGAAAAACTGTTTTTT. Amino acids: CSVGSGNEKLFF.

This clonotype appeared many times. V gene TRBV29-1 combines with J gene TRBJ2-1, with 8 nucleotides matching TRBD2. The CDR3 consists of 15 residues. Germline CDR1 is SQVTM and CDR2 is ANQGSEA. The V gene end was trimmed by 1 base and the J gene end by 9 bases; junction bases not matched to a gene: 11. CDR3 bases: TGCAGCGTTGAAGTAGTCCAGCGGGGGCTCGCTGAGCAGTTCTTC. Its protein is CSVEVVQRGLAEQFF.

This clonotype was recorded a few times. The chain employs TRBV20-1 and TRBJ2-5, with D uncertain. Germline CDR1 DFQATT, CDR2 SNEGSKA (reference sequence). The CDR3 covers 16 residues. The V end lost 0 bases, the J end lost 2 bases, and 16 bases lay between the germline ends. The CDR3 protein is CSARDRTRRSQETQYF. DNA of the CDR3: TGCAGTGCTAGAGACAGGACGCGGCGGTCACAAGAGACCCAGTACTTC.

The rearrangement uses TRBV15 and TRBJ2-3, with 7 bases lining up with TRBD2. The length of the CDR3 is 14 residues. J lost 1 base, V lost 5 bases, and 3 bases had no gene match. CDR1 and CDR2 (germline): LNHNV, YYDKDF (reference sequence). The CDR3 is CATSELARTDTQYF. The CDR3 DNA sequence: TGTGCCACCAGCGAACTAGCGCGCACAGATACGCAGTATTTT.

This clonotype showed up just a few times. The chain uses TRBV6-2 or TRBV6-3 and TRBJ2-7, with 9 bases fitting TRBD1. The CDR3 has 15 amino acids. The germline V gene has CDR1 MNHEY and CDR2 SVGEGT. V was clipped by 5 bases and J by 5 bases; unmatched bases: 10. As DNA, the CDR3 is TGTGCCAGCAGTACTCCCGGGACAGGGCAACACGAGCAGTACTTC. Translating it yields CASSTPGTGQHEQYF.

This clonotype has a handful of counts. The chain employs TRBV3-1 and TRBJ1-1, with D possibly being TRBD1 (6 bases). Per the germline V gene, CDR1 is LGHDT and CDR2 is YNNKEL (reference sequence). V was pared by 5 bases and J by 10 bases, with 14 bases between. The CDR3 is 12 residues long. CDR3 DNA: TGTGCCAGCAGCGTCGCCGAGGGGGGAGCTTTCTTT. It codes for CASSVAEGGAFF.

This clonotype turned up a few times. The chain employs TRBV5-1 and TRBJ2-1; D gene ambiguous. This CDR3 contains 14 residues. Germline CDR1 SGHRS, CDR2 YFSETQ. The V end lost 0 bases, the J end lost 9 bases, and 13 bases lay between the germline ends. Here the CDR3 DNA reads TGCGCCAGCAGCTTGGACCCGACCCCGGGTGAGCAGTTCTTC. This sequence encodes CASSLDPTPGEQFF.

This sequence joins TRBV5-1 and TRBJ2-5; D remains unclear. The CDR3 loop spans 14 amino acids. CDR1 and CDR2 (germline): SGHRS, YFSETQ. V lost 1 base to trimming and J lost 1 base, with 8 bases between them. The CDR3 coding sequence is TGCGCCAGCAGCTTGCAGGTCAGCCAAGAGACCCAGTACTTC. Amino acids: CASSLQVSQETQYF. The whole variable domain, filled in from reference TRBV5-1 and TRBJ2-5, reads KAGVTQTPRYLIKTRGQQVTLSCSPISGHRSVSWYQQTPGQGLQFLFEYFSETQRNKGNFPGRFSGRQFSNSRSEMNVSTLELGDSALYLCASSLQVSQETQYFGPGTRLLVL.

The chain couples TRBV29-1 to TRBJ1-2; 7 nucleotides agree with TRBD1. J gave up 2 bases and V 3 bases, and 0 bases lay outside the gene matches. Germline V gene lookup returns CDR1 SQVTM and CDR2 ANQGSEA. The CDR3 has 12 residues. CDR3 DNA sequence: TGCAGCGTTGACAGGGGGAACTATGGCTACACCTTC. This codes for CSVDRGNYGYTF.

This clonotype came up many times. The chain joins TRBV2 to TRBJ2-7; D is unresolved. Trimming removed 5 bases from V and 3 bases from J, with 2 bases in between. Germline V gives CDR1 SNHLY, CDR2 FYNNEI. The CDR3 is made up of 10 amino acids. Here the CDR3 DNA reads TGTGCCAGCAGTAGCTACGAGCAGTACTTC. Protein product: CASSSYEQYF.

The sample holds a few counts of this clonotype. For the CDR3, the DNA is TGCAGCGTTGAGTCACAGGGGGTTAAGGACGAGCAGTACTTC. Translation gives CSVESQGVKDEQYF. The J gene is TRBJ2-7, the V gene TRBV29-1; 8 bases are shared with TRBD1. This CDR3 is 14 amino acids long. V gave up 3 bases and J gave up 5 bases; unmatched junction bases: 9. CDR1 and CDR2 from the germline V gene are SQVTM and ANQGSEA.

In this sample, this clonotype turned up many times. The V gene is TRBV24-1, the J gene TRBJ2-1, with 8 bases that match TRBD2. CDR3 size: 16 residues. Losses at the gene ends were 4 bases for V and 0 bases for J; bases not matched to a gene: 4. Per the germline V gene, CDR1 is KGHDR and CDR2 is SFDVKD. The CDR3 sequence is CATSDQREYSYNEQFF. The CDR3 region has the DNA TGTGCCACCAGTGACCAGCGGGAGTACTCCTACAATGAGCAGTTCTTC.

This clonotype was counted only a few times. The chain has TRBV28 and TRBJ1-2; weak D call: TRBD1 (6 bases). Germline V gene lookup returns CDR1 MDHEN and CDR2 SYDVKM. Between the trimmed V and J ends, which lost 8 bases and 6 bases, there was a span of 16 bases. The CDR3 has 13 amino acids. CDR3 region: CASRPTGNDGYTF. In nucleotides, the CDR3 is TGTGCCAGCCGGCCCACAGGGAACGATGGCTACACCTTC.

The table lists this clonotype with a few counts. The chain carries TRBV9 and TRBJ2-6; D is uncertain. V was cut by 0 bases and J by 5 bases, with 9 bases left in between. CDR1 SGDLS and CDR2 YYNGEE come from the germline V gene. The CDR3 is 15 amino acids. The CDR3 DNA reads TGTGCCAGCAGCGTAGACGCTCTTCGGGCCAACGTCCTGACTTTC. This codes for CASSVDALRANVLTF.